This T cell receptor beta chain was profiled in a study of tumor and adjacent non-tumor tissue in lung cancer. Study as a whole: Aged about 30 to 76 years, patients included 10 men and a handful of women with stage I to III disease. Each sample yielded 3.5 million to 5 million productive TCRbeta reads on average.

RNA was extracted from bulk tissue without any cell sorting. Worth noting for this clonotype: Its target is not known. The CDR3 carries no conserved terminal phenylalanine or tryptophan, so it likely arises from a read error.

The CDR3 extends over 15 amino acids. CDR1 and CDR2 (germline): DFQATT, SNEGSKA (reference sequence). TCRbeta libraries were built with three rounds of nested PCR, modified from ARM-PCR. Each CDR3 protein gets one entry after TCRdb re-called the multiplex PCR reads with MiXCR. The sample holds 130,000 or so distinct CDR3 sequences, about 66% seen once. Points from the study as a whole: Top 100 clones took a larger repertoire share in normal lung. Tumor tissue had significantly higher TCR diversity than normal lung.

This TCR derives from a man under 40 with non-small cell lung cancer. The chain joins TRBV20-1 to TRBJ2-1, with D possibly matching TRBD1 (6 bases). Source material: lung tumor tissue. CDR3: CSARDLGADYNEQFC. CDR3 coding DNA: TGCAGTGCTAGAGATCTGGGGGCCGATTACAATGAACAGTTCTGC.